The clone carrying this TCR beta chain was observed a single time. These data come from a study of blood T cell repertoires in COVID-19. About the research overall: The samples span acute and convalescent COVID-19 from the United States, Italy and Spain. Nucleic acid was either cDNA or gDNA, and it came from T cells, B-cell-depleted T cells, or PBMCs.

The authors' processing: Estimation of nucleated cell counts relied on the amplification of reference gene primers. Profiling relied on immunoSEQ multiplex PCR, and the TCRdb table lists in-frame clones only, not all of them. V, J and clone size derive from that table, while D and trimming were established from the DNA sequence. The table records approximately 120,000 clones, more than 70% of them present only once. The sample was peripheral blood. This clonotype was obtained from a woman over 75 with acute or convalescent COVID-19.

DNA of the CDR3: TGTGCCAGCAGCTACCCTGGGACTAGCGCCGAGCAGTACTTC. The encoded protein is CASSYPGTSAEQYF. The chain carries TRBV5-6 and TRBJ2-7, with TRBD2 identical over 10 bases. Germline V lookup: CDR1 SGHDT, CDR2 YYEEEE. Trimming removed 3 bases from V and 6 bases from J; junction bases left unmatched: 6. The CDR3 runs to 14 residues.